Below, 32 T cell receptor beta chains from the same sample are listed, as sequenced in a study of regulatory T cells in long-lasting Graves disease. Construction of the TCR beta libraries employed iRepertoire HTBI primers in conjunction with Arm-PCR of CDR3 regions. One entry per CDR3 protein results from TCRdb running MiXCR on the multiplex PCR reads. The data show about 470,000 distinct CDR3 sequences, less than 25% seen once. Noted time point: persistent/refractory GD, antithyroid drugs over 5 years with positive TRAb. With RNA extracted from PBMCs as input, the TCR library was made. Sample: peripheral blood mononuclear cells (PBMCs), taken when the disease was refractory, from a patient treated with antithyroid drugs. The receptors were sampled from a female donor with Graves disease.

This clonotype was seen many times. The rearrangement links TRBV28 to TRBJ1-2, with 9 bases identical to TRBD1. The V and J ends lost 6 bases and 0 bases, in that order; junction bases with no gene match: 8. The V gene's germline CDR1 is MDHEN and CDR2 SYDVKM. This CDR3 is built from 16 residues. CDR3 DNA sequence: TGTGCCAGCAGGATGGACAGGGGCCAAACTAACTATGGCTACACCTTC. It specifies CASRMDRGQTNYGYTF.

The chain combines TRBV11-2 with TRBJ2-7; perhaps D is TRBD1 or TRBD2 (5 bases each). Per the germline V gene, CDR1 is SGHAT and CDR2 is FQNNGV. The CDR3 totals 16 residues. Trimming removed 5 bases from V and 2 bases from J, with 19 bases in between. The CDR3 region has the DNA TGTGCCAGCAGCCTCGGGGCAGGAGCGATCGCCTACGAGCAGTACTTC. Amino acids: CASSLGAGAIAYEQYF.

As concerns this clonotype: It differs at one base from a far larger clone, so likely a read error. The chain is built from TRBV28 and TRBJ2-4, with 8 bases fitting TRBD1. There are 15 residues in the CDR3. The germline V gene has CDR1 MDHEN and CDR2 SYDVKM. CDR3 residues: CASSLGQGAWNERFF. CDR3 DNA sequence: TGTGCCAGCAGTTTAGGGCAGGGGGCTTGGAATGAGCGGTTCTTC.

This clonotype was recorded many times. The chain recombines TRBV29-1 with TRBJ1-1; D not resolved. Germline CDR1 and CDR2: SQVTM and ANQGSEA. Trimming removed 3 bases from V and 3 bases from J, with 14 bases in between. The CDR3 spans 14 residues. The CDR3 is CSVEGSTSHTEAFF. Written as DNA, the CDR3 is TGCAGCGTTGAGGGCAGTACCTCACACACTGAAGCTTTCTTT. The variable domain in full, with the rest retrieved from reference TRBV29-1 and TRBJ1-1, is SAVISQKPSRDICQRGTSLTIQCQVDSQVTMMFWYRQQPGQSLTLIATANQGSEATYESGFVIDKFPISRPNLTFSTLTVSNMSPEDSSIYLCSVEGSTSHTEAFFGQGTRLTVV.

J is TRBJ2-3 and V is TRBV30; TRBD1 is a possible D gene (6 bases). This CDR3 comprises 17 residues. The germline V gene encodes CDR1 GTSNPN and CDR2 SVGIG (reference sequence). Trimming left V 3 bases short and J 3 bases short, with 22 bases between. The CDR3 loop reads CAWSRGGGAVRTDTQYF. CDR3 coding DNA: TGTGCCTGGAGCAGAGGTGGGGGCGCGGTCCGGACAGATACGCAGTATTTT.

This clonotype was seen ten or more times. The chain combines TRBV28 with TRBJ2-2; unclear D gene. Trimming removed 7 bases at V and 0 bases at J, with 9 bases between. Germline V gene sequence: CDR1 MDHEN, CDR2 SYDVKM. The CDR3 contains 14 residues. CDR3 loop: CASKWAANTGELFF. DNA for the CDR3: TGTGCCAGCAAATGGGCTGCGAACACCGGGGAGCTGTTTTTT.

This clonotype was observed many times. The genes are TRBV7-8 and TRBJ2-7; 7 nucleotides align to TRBD2. CDR3 length: 15 amino acids. Germline values: CDR1 SGHVS, CDR2 FQNEAQ. Unmatched junction bases numbered 10, after V lost 5 bases and J lost 3 bases. CDR3 DNA sequence: TGTGCCAGCAGCCCCGATACTAGCGTTATCTACGAGCAGTACTTC. Translating gives CASSPDTSVIYEQYF.

This clonotype was seen only once. The chain couples TRBV6-1 to TRBJ1-5; D not certain. Germline CDR1 MNHNS, CDR2 SASEGT. Between the trimmed V and J ends, which lost 3 bases and 6 bases, there was a span of 9 bases. This CDR3 has 13 amino acids. CDR3 sequence: CASSEAKSQPQHF. CDR3 DNA: TGTGCCAGCAGTGAGGCAAAAAGTCAGCCCCAGCATTTT.

In this sample, this clonotype turned up many times. The chain uses TRBV6-9 and TRBJ1-1; D gene ambiguous. The germline V and J ends were trimmed by 4 bases and 6 bases, with 9 bases remaining between them. Per germline, CDR1 MNHGY and CDR2 SVAAGI. This CDR3 comprises 12 residues. The DNA for the CDR3 is TGTGCCAGCAGTTTTATCAGAGCTGAAGCTTTCTTT. This sequence encodes CASSFIRAEAFF.

This clonotype came up a few times. V usage is TRBV19 and J usage is TRBJ1-5; 8 bases agree with TRBD1. CDR1 LNHDA and CDR2 SQIVND come from the germline V gene (reference sequence). V lost 3 bases to trimming and J lost 1 base; unmatched junction nucleotides: 2. The CDR3 is 15 residues long. CDR3 in amino acids: CASSMTGVSNQPQHF. As DNA, the CDR3 is TGTGCCAGTAGTATGACAGGGGTAAGCAATCAGCCCCAGCATTTT.

In its sample, this clonotype was seen many times. The V gene is TRBV20-1, the J gene TRBJ1-4; weak D call: TRBD1 (6 bases). Trimming left V 0 bases short and J 5 bases short, with 13 bases between. The CDR3 runs 15 residues. Germline V lookup: CDR1 DFQATT, CDR2 SNEGSKA (reference sequence). The CDR3 coding sequence is TGCAGTGCTAGAGACCCGACAGGCTTGAATGAAAAACTGTTTTTT. This encodes CSARDPTGLNEKLFF.

The chain links TRBV20-1 to TRBJ1-5; 8 nucleotides line up with TRBD1. Germline V CDR1 and CDR2: DFQATT, SNEGSKA (reference sequence). After removal of 5 bases from V and 9 bases from J, the junction contained 9 bases not matched to a gene. The CDR3 runs to 13 residues. CDR3 nucleotides: TGCAGTGCTGTACAGGGGGGGGATCGGCCCCAGCATTTT. Its protein is CSAVQGGDRPQHF.

On this clonotype itself: A much more abundant neighbour one base away suggests this may be a read error. V is TRBV20-1 and J is TRBJ1-5; maybe TRBD1 (5 bases). V was pared by 1 base and J by 12 bases, with 13 bases between. The CDR3 contains 12 residues. Germline V gene lookup returns CDR1 DFQATT and CDR2 SNEGSKA (reference sequence). CDR3 nucleotides: TGCAGTGCTAGAGGGGAGGCGACAGTCCAGCATTTT. Residues: CSARGEATVQHF.

V and J are TRBV20-1 and TRBJ2-7; 9 bases map to TRBD2. The trim removed 8 bases at V and 2 bases at J, leaving 10 bases unmatched. There are 14 residues in the CDR3. Germline lookup yields CDR1 DFQATT and CDR2 SNEGSKA (reference sequence). CDR3 in amino acids: CSRFGAGGPYEQYF. Written as DNA, the CDR3 is TGCAGTCGTTTCGGGGCGGGAGGGCCCTACGAGCAGTACTTC.

This clonotype was seen many times. The rearrangement links TRBV27 to TRBJ2-7; 9 bases are shared with TRBD2. The CDR3 covers 18 residues. V gave up 8 bases and J gave up 5 bases; unmatched junction bases: 22. CDR1 and CDR2 (germline): MNHEY, SMNVEV (reference sequence). CDR3: CASVNTLAGVASVHEQYF. Written as DNA, the CDR3 is TGTGCCAGCGTGAATACTTTAGCGGGAGTGGCAAGCGTCCACGAGCAGTACTTC.

This clonotype was counted at least ten times. V is TRBV11-2 and J is TRBJ2-2, with D maybe TRBD1 (6 bases). Germline lookup yields CDR1 SGHAT and CDR2 FQNNGV. The CDR3 loop spans 15 amino acids. V was cut by 1 base and J by 6 bases, with 12 bases left in between. CDR3 amino acids: CASSLVWGRAGELFF. Here the CDR3 DNA reads TGTGCCAGCAGCTTAGTCTGGGGGCGGGCCGGGGAGCTGTTTTTT. Supplemented by reference TRBV11-2 and TRBJ2-2, the full variable domain reads EAGVAQSPRYKIIEKRQSVAFWCNPISGHATLYWYQQILGQGPKLLIQFQNNGVVDDSQLPKDRFSAERLKGVDSTLKIQPAKLEDSAVYLCASSLVWGRAGELFFGEGSRLTVL.

V gene TRBV30 combines with J gene TRBJ2-7; 7 bases are a match to TRBD2. This CDR3 has 14 amino acids. V was clipped by 5 bases and J by 4 bases; unmatched bases: 11. From germline, CDR1 is GTSNPN and CDR2 SVGIG (reference sequence). The CDR3 nucleotides are TGTGCCTGGGCAACGGGGGAGGGTAGGTACGAGCAGTACTTC. It is translated as CAWATGEGRYEQYF.

This clonotype was seen ten or more times. V and J are TRBV29-1 and TRBJ2-5; 9 bases line up with TRBD2. The CDR3 is made up of 12 amino acids. Germline-derived CDR1 and CDR2 are SQVTM and ANQGSEA. V dropped 4 bases and J dropped 5; count of bases not matched to a gene: 2. Here the CDR3 DNA reads TGCAGCGTTGTCACTAGCGGGGAGACCCAGTACTTC. Encoded protein: CSVVTSGETQYF.

The chain links TRBV3-1 to TRBJ2-7; D not resolved. Germline V gene sequence: CDR1 LGHDT, CDR2 YNNKEL (reference sequence). There are 12 residues in the CDR3. The germline V and J ends were trimmed by 3 bases and 4 bases, with 7 bases remaining between them. CDR3 amino acids: CASSHGVYEQYF. For the CDR3, the DNA is TGTGCCAGCAGCCACGGCGTTTACGAGCAGTACTTC.

The chain joins TRBV19 to TRBJ1-5, with D tentatively TRBD1 (5 bases). Trimming took 10 bases from V and 9 from J, leaving 22 bases between them. This CDR3 spans 14 amino acids. Germline loops: CDR1 LNHDA, CDR2 SQIVND (reference sequence). The CDR3 DNA reads TGTGCCACCCGAGGGCCCGGGGCCGCCGCGCCCCAGCATTTT. This translates into CATRGPGAAAPQHF. Full variable domain (rest looked up from reference TRBV19 and TRBJ1-5): DGGITQSPKYLFRKEGQNVTLSCEQNLNHDAMYWYRQDPGQGLRLIYYSQIVNDFQKGDIAEGYSVSREKKESFPLTVTSAQKNPTAFYLCATRGPGAAAPQHFGDGTRLSIL.

The sample holds a few counts of this clonotype. The J gene is TRBJ2-1, the V gene TRBV27; TRBD2 might be the D (5 bases). Germline V gives CDR1 MNHEY, CDR2 SMNVEV (reference sequence). Trimming removed 6 bases from V and 0 bases from J, with 15 bases in between. This CDR3 is built from 16 residues. CDR3 DNA sequence: TGTGCCAGCAGCCAAATAGGACTGAGCTCCTACAATGAGCAGTTCTTC. It yields the protein CASSQIGLSSYNEQFF.

J is TRBJ2-1 and V is TRBV11-2; 8 bases line up with TRBD2. Germline V gene lookup returns CDR1 SGHAT and CDR2 FQNNGV. Unmatched junction bases numbered 14, after V lost 6 bases and J lost 4 bases. This CDR3 is built from 17 residues. CDR3 bases: TGTGCCAGCAGTCCGGGGGGGGGGCGGGAGTCGTACAATGAGCAGTTCTTC. As protein: CASSPGGGRESYNEQFF.

The rearrangement links TRBV9 to TRBJ2-6, with TRBD1 matching 11 bases. The CDR3 runs to 17 residues. V gave up 3 bases and J gave up 0 bases; unmatched junction bases: 2. The germline V gene encodes CDR1 SGDLS and CDR2 YYNGEE. CDR3 nucleotide sequence: TGTGCCAGCAGCGATGGGACAGGGGGCTCTGGGGCCAACGTCCTGACTTTC. It codes for CASSDGTGGSGANVLTF.

This clonotype was observed a few times. This chain uses TRBV27 with TRBJ2-5; the D call may be TRBD1 or TRBD2 (5 bases each). The CDR3 length is 16 residues. V was pared by 4 bases and J by 4 bases, with 19 bases between. Germline assignment: CDR1 MNHEY and CDR2 SMNVEV (reference sequence). CDR3 in DNA: TGTGCCAGCAGTTCCCCCCCTCGGGACCGGAGAGAGACCCAGTACTTC. This gives the protein CASSSPPRDRRETQYF.

For this clonotype: With a much larger clone just one base away, this may be a read error. The chain joins TRBV20-1 to TRBJ2-5; unclear D gene. This CDR3 has 13 amino acids. Germline values: CDR1 DFQATT, CDR2 SNEGSKA (reference sequence). The CDR3 protein is CSARDWASETQHF. The CDR3 coding sequence is TGCAGTGCTAGAGATTGGGCTAGTGAGACCCAGCACTTC.

This clonotype was counted ten times or more. V gene TRBV12-3 or TRBV12-4 combines with J gene TRBJ2-7; unclear D gene. Trimming cost V 6 bases and J 5 bases, with 8 bases left between them. This CDR3 contains 11 residues. CDR3 bases: TGTGCCAGCAGCTTGATTGACGAGCAGTACTTC. As protein: CASSLIDEQYF.

This clonotype occurred many times. This chain joins TRBV29-1 and TRBJ2-7, with D tentatively TRBD2 (6 bases). There are 12 residues in the CDR3. V was clipped by 6 bases and J by 0 bases, with 9 bases between them. Germline CDR1 SQVTM, CDR2 ANQGSEA. The DNA of the CDR3 is TGCAGCGTAATCGGGAGCTCCTACGAGCAGTACTTC. Protein: CSVIGSSYEQYF.

This clonotype showed up many times. V is TRBV11-2 and J is TRBJ2-2; 8 bases fit TRBD2. This CDR3 contains 17 residues. The germline gives CDR1 SGHAT, CDR2 FQNNGV. Trimming removed 5 bases from V and 3 bases from J; junction bases left unmatched: 11. DNA for the CDR3: TGTGCCAGCAGCCGACCGCGGGTAGCGGGGCACACCGGGGAGCTGTTTTTT. Protein sequence: CASSRPRVAGHTGELFF.

The chain couples TRBV5-4 to TRBJ2-7, with TRBD2 identical over 12 bases. J was trimmed by 5 bases and V by 4 bases; bases with no gene match: 7. The CDR3 length is 15 residues. Per the germline V gene, CDR1 is SGHNT and CDR2 is YYREEE (reference sequence). CDR3 in amino acids: CASSPGLAGNDEQYF. CDR3 bases: TGTGCCAGCAGCCCAGGACTAGCGGGAAACGACGAGCAGTACTTC.

This clonotype occurred many times. The chain employs TRBV2 and TRBJ1-6, with 12 bases lining up with TRBD1. Germline CDR1 SNHLY, CDR2 FYNNEI. V lost 6 bases and J lost 9; bases outside the gene matches: 6. This CDR3 comprises 15 residues. The CDR3 sequence is CASREGTGGASPLHF. In DNA form, the CDR3 reads TGTGCCAGCAGGGAGGGGACAGGGGGCGCTTCACCCCTCCACTTT.

This clonotype was detected many times. The rearrangement joins TRBV9 to TRBJ2-7; tentatively, D is TRBD1 (5 bases). CDR1 and CDR2 (germline): SGDLS, YYNGEE. The CDR3 has 15 residues. Trimming shortened V by 1 base and J by 3 bases, and 14 bases separated the two germline ends. The CDR3 sequence: CASSVLDQGVYEQYF. For the CDR3, the DNA is TGTGCCAGCAGCGTACTCGACCAGGGCGTCTACGAGCAGTACTTC. Combining the CDR3 with reference TRBV9 and TRBJ2-7 gives the whole variable domain DSGVTQTPKHLITATGQRVTLRCSPRSGDLSVYWYQQSLDQGLQFLIQYYNGEERAKGNILERFSAQQFPDLHSELNLSSLELGDSALYFCASSVLDQGVYEQYFGPGTRLTVT.

This clonotype was detected ten times or more. The chain employs TRBV7-8 and TRBJ2-2; 9 nucleotides match TRBD1. V dropped 7 bases and J dropped 4; count of bases not matched to a gene: 7. This CDR3 contains 15 residues. Germline V lookup: CDR1 SGHVS, CDR2 FQNEAQ. The CDR3 bases are TGTGCCAGCACCGACCGGGACAGGGTCACCGGGGAGCTGTTTTTT. It specifies CASTDRDRVTGELFF.